This T cell receptor (beta chain) was retrieved from a study of blood T cell repertoires in COVID-19. Study-wide background: Samples of COVID-19 (acute and convalescent) were obtained from the United States, Italy and Spain. Sources were T cells, B-cell-depleted T cells, or PBMCs; the material itself was cDNA or gDNA.

Authors' methods: Reference gene primer amplification gave estimated nucleated cell counts. Assay: immunoSEQ multiplex PCR; the TCRdb copy retains only in-frame clones and omits some. V, J and clone size derive from that table, while D and trimming were established from the DNA sequence. The sample lists 300,000 to 350,000 clones, 85% to 90% seen once, with roughly a tenth in the top ten. Participant reports of clinical history set cohort assignment. CDR3 size: 14 residues. Germline values: CDR1 LGHNA, CDR2 YSLEER. Trimming took 0 bases from V and 3 from J, leaving 8 bases between them. The sequenced material came from PBMCs or T cells enriched from blood (not recorded which). The gene calls are TRBV4-3 and TRBJ1-2, with no clear D. The receptor's source is a woman aged 25 to 45 who had recovered from COVID-19. DNA for the CDR3: TGCGCCAGCAGCCAAGATCCCTCAGACTATGGCTACACCTTC. Protein: CASSQDPSDYGYTF.